The present entry profiles one T cell receptor beta chain with its context. The data were taken from a study of cytomegalovirus exposure and HLA in healthy donors. V lost 2 bases to trimming and J lost 5 bases; unmatched junction nucleotides: 7. Looked up from germline, CDR1 is LGHNA and CDR2 is YSLEER. This CDR3 has 16 amino acids. Only in-frame clones appear in the TCRdb table, and some are missing; sequencing was by immunoSEQ multiplex PCR. The sample contains 250,000 to 350,000 clones, 88% of which appear only once. This chain links TRBV4-3 with TRBJ2-5; 11 nucleotides line up with TRBD2. The TCR originated in a young man in good health and CMV-seronegative. Sequenced material: PBMCs. The DNA of the CDR3 is TGCGCCAGCAGCCAAATACTAGCGGGGGTTGGGGAGACCCAGTACTTC. This sequence encodes CASSQILAGVGETQYF.